This is a list of T cell receptor beta chains from one sample in a study of cytomegalovirus exposure and HLA in healthy donors. TCRdb's table, derived via immunoSEQ multiplex PCR, lists solely in-frame clones and lacks some. The data hold 100,000 to 150,000 clones, with roughly 95% observed a single time. The sequencing sample was made of PBMCs. The receptor set was obtained from a man in his late teens or twenties in good health and CMV-seronegative. The CDR3 runs from the conserved cysteine through the conserved F or W. The D gene is left open where the match is weak.

J gene | D gene | V gene | CDR3 DNA | CDR3 protein
TRBJ2-3 | TRBD2 | TRBV7-2 | TGTGCCAGTGCTTCCAGCGGGGACAGCACAGATACGCAGTATTTT | CASASSGDSTDTQYF
TRBJ2-7 | - | TRBV6-1 | TGTGCCAGCACCCCCAGGGCCTACGAGCAGTACTTC | CASTPRAYEQYF
TRBJ2-2 | TRBD2 | TRBV4-2 | TGTGCCAGCAGCCAAGATGGCGGGAGAGCCGGGGAGCTGTTTTTT | CASSQDGGRAGELFF
TRBJ1-2 | TRBD1 | TRBV7-2 | TGTGCCAGCAGCTCGGCGACCGGGACAGGGCTCTATGGCTACACCTTC | CASSSATGTGLYGYTF
TRBJ1-2 | - | TRBV5-6 | TGTGCCAGCAGCTCCCCAGCCCCCCCTGGAGACACCTTC | CASSSPAPPGDTF
TRBJ2-7 | TRBD2 | TRBV29-1 | TGCAGCGTTGAAGGGGGGACTAGCGTCTACGAGCAGTACTTC | CSVEGGTSVYEQYF
TRBJ2-2 | - | TRBV7-3 | TGTGCCAGCAGCTTACGTACTAGGGCGAACACCGGGGAGCTGTTTTTT | CASSLRTRANTGELFF
TRBJ2-7 | TRBD2 | TRBV10-3 | TGTGCCATCAGTTCGGCGGGAGGGAAAAACGAGCAGTACTTC | CAISSAGGKNEQYF
TRBJ1-3 | - | TRBV30 | TGTGCCTGGAGCGGACGGAGGAGCTCTGGAAACACCATATATTTT | CAWSGRRSSGNTIYF
TRBJ2-7 | TRBD1 | TRBV7-9 | TGTGCCAGCAGCTCAGACAGGGGCTACGAGCAGTACTTC | CASSSDRGYEQYF
TRBJ2-7 | - | TRBV30 | TGTGCCTGGAGTGTATCTGGAGTGTATCCATCAGGGGTCTACGAGCAGTACTTC | CAWSVSGVYPSGVYEQYF